This entry describes one TCR beta chain. This entry comes from a study of radiotherapy plus CTLA-4 blockade in lung cancer. This CDR3 comprises 12 residues. The method was immunoSEQ multiplex PCR; TCRdb's version includes in-frame clones alone and lacks a portion of them. Counted here are roughly 14,000 clones, about 89% occurring once; the ten biggest clones make up about an eighth. The genes are TRBV12-2 and TRBJ2-7; TRBD1 is the table's D call and was not checked against the DNA. TRBV12-2 represents a pseudogene. The sequences come from peripheral blood, collected from a patient treated with radiotherapy plus ipilimumab. The sequence was obtained from a human donor with non-small cell lung cancer that progressed on radiotherapy plus ipilimumab. Some clones in this sample may be carry-over from other donors' samples. The CDR3 coding sequence is TGTGCAAGTCGCTTAGAGGCAGGGTGGGACACTTTC. Encoded protein: CASRLEAGWDTF.